The clone carrying this TCR beta chain was counted ten times or more. The entry originates in a study of regulatory T cells in long-lasting Graves disease. Time point meaning: newly diagnosed GD, antithyroid drugs for less than 3 months. Following extraction of RNA from PBMCs, that RNA was used to make the TCR library. Into tubes containing EDTA, about 9.6 milliliters of peripheral blood were drawn. With iRepertoire HTBI primers and Arm-PCR of CDR3 regions, TCR beta libraries were built. TCRdb reanalysed the multiplex PCR reads using MiXCR and keeps one entry per CDR3 protein. The repertoire has roughly 500,000 distinct CDR3 sequences, roughly 13% of them found once; the top ten carry over 7.5%. The sample was also reused in another study, on T cells in Graves' hyperthyroidism and ophthalmopathy. That work adds: Diagnosis rested on symptoms, serum thyroxine and TRAb, thyroid ultrasound, and orbital computed tomography. The HTBI primer set drove a first-round RT-PCR of the TCR CDR3.

This clonotype was obtained from a young man with Graves disease. The source material was peripheral blood mononuclear cells (PBMCs), sampled at new diagnosis, from a patient treated with antithyroid drugs.

The CDR3: CASSPPDSVDGYTF. CDR3 nucleotides: TGTGCCAGCTCACCACCGGACAGTGTTGATGGCTACACCTTC. The genes are TRBV18 and TRBJ1-2, with D perhaps matching TRBD1 (6 bases). The CDR3 loop spans 14 amino acids. The germline gives CDR1 KGHSH, CDR2 LQKENI. The V gene lost 0 bases and the J gene lost 6 bases, with 11 bases spanning the gap.